There are a few counts of the clone carrying this T cell receptor beta chain. This sample is part of a study of T-cell reconstitution after alpha-beta-depleted transplantation in children. Library preparation (for TCRbeta) was performed with unique molecular identifiers. Via MiXCR, TCRdb re-called the PCR reads, giving one row per CDR3 protein. The sample has over 400,000 distinct CDR3 sequences, around two fifths seen once; the top ten hold 25% to 30%. This CDR3 is built from 13 residues. V lost 5 bases and J 3 bases, leaving 11 bases between the germline ends. Sequenced here: PBMCs, sampled before TCRalphabeta/CD19-depleted stem cell transplant. The sequence was obtained from a girl aged 2-10 years with aplastic anemia, due to receive a stem cell transplant. V and J are TRBV12-3 or TRBV12-4 and TRBJ2-7, with unresolved D. The DNA for the CDR3 is TGTGCCAGCAGTCCGGACCCTTACTACGAGCAGTACTTC. Protein product: CASSPDPYYEQYF.